This T cell receptor beta chain was captured by sequencing in a study of CD8 T cell repertoires and HIV-1 epitope variants. On this clone: What it binds is not known.

With 1 base removed from V and 0 bases from J, the gap between germline ends came to 9 bases. The germline CDR1 and CDR2 sequences are MGHRA and YSYEKL. CDR3 size: 15 residues. TCRdb's table, derived via immunoSEQ multiplex PCR, lists solely in-frame clones and lacks some. The table lists about 5,600 clones, roughly 60% of them singletons. The chain employs TRBV4-1 and TRBJ1-2; the D is unclear. The sample consisted of cultured CD8+ T cells derived from PBMCs. This TCR was recovered from a male donor with HIV. DNA of the CDR3: TGCGCCAGCAGCCAAGCTGAGGTCACTAACTATGGCTACACCTTC. Amino acid sequence: CASSQAEVTNYGYTF.